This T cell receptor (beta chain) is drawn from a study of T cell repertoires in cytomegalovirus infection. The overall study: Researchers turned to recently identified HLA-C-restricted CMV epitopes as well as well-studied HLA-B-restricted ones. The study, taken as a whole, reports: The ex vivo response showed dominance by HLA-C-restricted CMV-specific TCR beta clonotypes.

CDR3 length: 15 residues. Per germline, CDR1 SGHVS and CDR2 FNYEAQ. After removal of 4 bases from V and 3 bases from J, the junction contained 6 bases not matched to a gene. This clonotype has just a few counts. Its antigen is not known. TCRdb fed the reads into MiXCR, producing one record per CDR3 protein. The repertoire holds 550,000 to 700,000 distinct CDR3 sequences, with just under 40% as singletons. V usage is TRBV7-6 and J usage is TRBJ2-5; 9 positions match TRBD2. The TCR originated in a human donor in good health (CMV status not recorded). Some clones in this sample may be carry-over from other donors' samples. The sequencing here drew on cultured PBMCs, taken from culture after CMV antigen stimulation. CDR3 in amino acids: CASSYSTSGKETQYF. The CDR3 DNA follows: TGTGCCAGCAGCTACTCGACTAGCGGAAAAGAGACCCAGTACTTC. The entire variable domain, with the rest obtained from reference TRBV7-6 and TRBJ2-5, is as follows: GAGVSQSPRYKVTKRGQDVALRCDPISGHVSLYWYRQALGQGPEFLTYFNYEAQQDKSGLPNDRFSAERPEGSISTLTIQRTEQRDSAMYRCASSYSTSGKETQYFGPGTRLLVL.